A selection of T cell receptor beta chains follows, all from one sample in a study of cytomegalovirus exposure and HLA in healthy donors. Assay: immunoSEQ multiplex PCR; the TCRdb copy retains only in-frame clones and omits some. The sample includes under 200,000 clones, 70% to 90% of them seen just once. Sequencing was carried out using PBMCs. The receptors were gathered from a woman younger than 45 in good health and CMV-seronegative. CDR3s include the opening cysteine and the closing phenylalanine or tryptophan. D genes are given only for firm matches. Clone size is stated in some rows and not others, as once, few, many or a class when expanded.

clone_size	d_call	v_call	j_call	cdr3_nt	cdr3_aa
.	TRBD1	TRBV5-1	TRBJ1-2	TGCGCCAGCAGCTTGGCTAGCACAGGGGGCGATGGCTACACCTTC	CASSLASTGGDGYTF
once	.	TRBV19	TRBJ1-3	TGTGCCAGTGGCGCGGCCGGGGGGCCCGTTGGAAACACCATATATTTT	CASGAAGGPVGNTIYF
.	.	TRBV30	TRBJ1-4	TGTGCCTGGAGTGTTAATGAAAAACTGTTTTTT	CAWSVNEKLFF
.	TRBD2	TRBV4-3	TRBJ2-1	TGCGCCAGCAGCCAAGCCACTAGCGGGAGAGATGAGCAGTTCTTC	CASSQATSGRDEQFF
.	.	TRBV7-9	TRBJ2-1	TGTGCCAGCAGCTTAGCAGGGGCCCTGAATGAGCAGTTCTTC	CASSLAGALNEQFF
.	.	TRBV5-4	TRBJ2-5	TGTGCCAGCAGCTGGAACCGGGCAGGGCTTATCGAGACCCAGTACTTC	CASSWNRAGLIETQYF
.	.	TRBV7-2	TRBJ1-3	TGTGCCAGCAGCTTAAGGGGTCGACCGGACACCATATATTTT	CASSLRGRPDTIYF
.	.	TRBV25-1	TRBJ1-1	TGTGCCAGCAGTGGAGTGGGGGAAGCCACTGAAGCTTTCTTT	CASSGVGEATEAFF
.	.	TRBV5-1	TRBJ2-7	TGCGCCAGCAGCGTAGGGATGGGGAGCTCCTACGAGCAGTACTTC	CASSVGMGSSYEQYF
.	TRBD2	TRBV27	TRBJ2-7	TGTGCCAGCAGTTTAGGGACTAGAAGCGAGCAGTACTTC	CASSLGTRSEQYF
.	.	TRBV27	TRBJ2-6	TGTGCCAGCAGTTTATTAGGCGGGGGCGACAGACTCTCTGGGGCCAACGTCCTGACTTTC	CASSLLGGGDRLSGANVLTF
.	.	TRBV7-9	TRBJ1-1	TGTGCCAGCAGCTTTAACTCCCCCGGGACTGAAGCTTTCTTT	CASSFNSPGTEAFF
.	TRBD2	TRBV4-3	TRBJ2-2	TGCGCCAGCAGTTACGGGGGGGAGGGATCCGGGGAGCTGTTTTTT	CASSYGGEGSGELFF
.	TRBD1	TRBV10-3	TRBJ1-2	TGTGCCATCAAGGGACAGGGGACAGATGGCTACACCTTC	CAIKGQGTDGYTF
once	.	TRBV7-6	TRBJ2-1	TGTGCCAGCAGCTCCAGACTAAGCTCCTACAATGAGCAGTTCTTC	CASSSRLSSYNEQFF
.	TRBD1	TRBV7-9	TRBJ1-2	TGTGCCAGCAGCTCCCGCCGGGACAGGGAAAGGAAGGATGGCTACACCTTC	CASSSRRDRERKDGYTF
.	.	TRBV14	TRBJ2-7	TGTGCCAGCAGCCAAGGGTCTCGAGCGAACTCCTACGAGCAGTACTTC	CASSQGSRANSYEQYF
.	TRBD2	TRBV5-1	TRBJ2-1	TGCGCCAGCAGCTTCAGGACTAGCGGGAGTGATGAGCAGTTCTTC	CASSFRTSGSDEQFF
.	TRBD2	TRBV5-8	TRBJ2-3	TGTGCCAGCAGCTGGGGGACTAGCGGGGGCACAGATACGCAGTATTTT	CASSWGTSGGTDTQYF
once	.	TRBV18	TRBJ1-5	TGTGCCAGCTCACTTGGGCCTTTTAGCAATCAGCCCCAGCATTTT	CASSLGPFSNQPQHF
.	.	TRBV5-1	TRBJ2-7	TGCGCCAGCAGCTTGCGACCCGACAGTCCGACCTACGAGCAGTACTTC	CASSLRPDSPTYEQYF
.	TRBD1	TRBV10-3	TRBJ2-2	TGTGCCATCAGTGAGACGAGCCCCGGACAGGGCGTAACCGGGGAGCTGTTTTTT	CAISETSPGQGVTGELFF
.	TRBD1	TRBV9	TRBJ2-7	TGTGCCAGCAGCCTACGGACAGGGCTCTACGAGCAGTACTTC	CASSLRTGLYEQYF
.	.	TRBV4-1	TRBJ1-2	TGCGCCAGCAGCCAAGGAGGGGCCTATAATGGCTACACCTTC	CASSQGGAYNGYTF
.	TRBD1	TRBV6-6	TRBJ2-7	TGTGCCAGCGAGGGACAGAACTACGAGCAGTACTTC	CASEGQNYEQYF
.	.	TRBV29-1	TRBJ1-4	TGCAGCGTTGAATTCATGGGCGCCGGTAATGAAAAACTGTTTTTT	CSVEFMGAGNEKLFF
.	TRBD1	TRBV19	TRBJ1-5	TGTGCCAGTAGTACCCGAAACAGGGGGGGGATTCAGCCCCAGCATTTT	CASSTRNRGGIQPQHF
.	TRBD1	TRBV5-1	TRBJ1-2	TGCGCCAGCAGCTTATCGGACAGGGTCTATGGCTACACCTTC	CASSLSDRVYGYTF